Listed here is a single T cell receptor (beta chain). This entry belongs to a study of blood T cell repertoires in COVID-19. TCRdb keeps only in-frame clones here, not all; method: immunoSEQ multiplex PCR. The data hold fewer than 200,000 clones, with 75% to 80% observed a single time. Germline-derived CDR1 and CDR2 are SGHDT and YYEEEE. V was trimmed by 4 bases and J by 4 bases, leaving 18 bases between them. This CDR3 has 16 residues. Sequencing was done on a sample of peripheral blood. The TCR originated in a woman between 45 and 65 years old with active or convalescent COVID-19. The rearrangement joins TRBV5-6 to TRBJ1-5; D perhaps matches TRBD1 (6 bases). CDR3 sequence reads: CASSVGPGVGNQPQHF. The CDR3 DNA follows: TGTGCCAGCAGCGTAGGTCCAGGGGTGGGAAATCAGCCCCAGCATTTT.